A selection of T cell receptor beta chains follows, all from one sample in a study of blood T cell repertoires in COVID-19. Profiling relied on immunoSEQ multiplex PCR, and the TCRdb table lists in-frame clones only, not all of them. Of nearly 65,000 clones in the sample, around 84% were seen once. Sample: peripheral blood. These receptors all come from a human donor in a cohort sampled during active COVID-19. The CDR3 runs from the conserved cysteine through the conserved F or W. The D gene is left open where the match is weak. Expanded clones are given a class, and other clones once, few, many or no size at all.

d_call | clone_size | j_call | v_call | cdr3_aa | cdr3_nt
TRBD1 | few | TRBJ2-3 | TRBV11-2 | CASSFSRDSPSTDTQYF | TGTGCCAGCAGCTTCAGCCGGGACAGCCCTAGCACAGATACGCAGTATTTT
- | - | TRBJ1-1 | TRBV5-4 | CASSLHPRNTEAFF | TGTGCCAGCAGCCTTCACCCCAGGAACACTGAAGCTTTCTTT
- | once | TRBJ2-2 | TRBV7-3 | CASSLVVSGELFF | TGTGCCAGCAGCTTAGTAGTTTCCGGGGAGCTGTTTTTT
- | - | TRBJ1-2 | TRBV30 | CAWIKGYGYTF | TGTGCCTGGATTAAGGGGTATGGCTACACCTTC
- | - | TRBJ1-1 | TRBV12-3/TRBV12-4 | CASSYDSNTEAFF | TGTGCCAGCAGTTACGACAGTAACACTGAAGCTTTCTTT
TRBD1 | once | TRBJ1-2 | TRBV6-5 | CASSSRDRFNYGYTF | TGTGCCAGCAGTTCCCGGGACAGATTTAACTATGGCTACACCTTC
- | - | TRBJ1-3 | TRBV7-2 | CASSLGPGGNTIYF | TGTGCCAGCAGCTTAGGGCCAGGAGGAAACACCATATATTTT
- | - | TRBJ1-2 | TRBV4-2 | CASSQDWQGGWEGYTF | TGTGCCAGCAGCCAAGATTGGCAAGGGGGATGGGAGGGCTACACCTTC
TRBD1 | - | TRBJ2-7 | TRBV6-4 | CASSGRQGTFVPYEQYF | TGTGCCAGCAGTGGCAGACAGGGGACTTTCGTTCCCTACGAGCAGTACTTC
TRBD2 | - | TRBJ2-5 | TRBV5-6 | CASSFLRGGETQYF | TGTGCCAGCAGCTTCCTCCGGGGAGGGGAGACCCAGTACTTC
TRBD2 | - | TRBJ2-3 | TRBV9 | CASSVVGGGVTDTQYF | TGTGCCAGCAGCGTAGTTGGGGGAGGGGTCACAGATACGCAGTATTTT
TRBD2 | - | TRBJ2-2 | TRBV6-2/TRBV6-3 | CASSLLAATGELFF | TGTGCCAGCAGTTTGCTAGCGGCCACCGGGGAGCTGTTTTTT
- | - | TRBJ2-7 | TRBV6-5 | CASSPPEETYEQYF | TGTGCCAGCAGCCCGCCGGAGGAGACCTACGAGCAGTACTTC
- | - | TRBJ2-2 | TRBV7-9 | CASSVTGKGSGELFF | TGTGCCAGCAGCGTCACAGGGAAAGGGAGCGGGGAGCTGTTTTTT
- | - | TRBJ2-7 | TRBV9 | CASSVAGSGSSYEQYF | TGTGCCAGCAGCGTAGCTGGGAGCGGTAGCTCCTACGAGCAGTACTTC
TRBD1 | - | TRBJ2-7 | TRBV7-9 | CASSRRTGGEQYF | TGTGCCAGCAGCAGGAGGACAGGGGGGGAGCAGTACTTC
TRBD1 | medium-sized | TRBJ1-4 | TRBV2 | CASAQGAEKLFF | TGTGCAAGCGCGCAGGGGGCTGAAAAACTGTTTTTT
- | - | TRBJ2-5 | TRBV5-6 | CASSLGYSKETQYF | TGTGCCAGCAGCTTAGGTTACAGTAAAGAGACCCAGTACTTC
TRBD2 | - | TRBJ2-3 | TRBV5-8 | CASSRNIAGASDTQYF | TGTGCCAGCAGCCGAAATATAGCGGGAGCATCAGATACGCAGTATTTT
TRBD2 | once | TRBJ2-2 | TRBV18 | CASSPAGVNTGELFF | TGTGCCAGCTCACCGGCGGGGGTCAATACCGGGGAGCTGTTTTTT
TRBD2 | - | TRBJ2-6 | TRBV6-1 | CASSEGLAGSGANVLTF | TGTGCCAGCAGTGAAGGGCTAGCGGGAAGTGGGGCCAACGTCCTGACTTTC
- | - | TRBJ2-2 | TRBV4-1 | CASSQVIGAPTGELFF | TGCGCCAGCAGCCAAGTTATAGGGGCCCCCACCGGGGAGCTGTTTTTT
- | - | TRBJ2-2 | TRBV13 | CASSLRGHNTGELFF | TGTGCCAGCAGCTTAAGGGGACACAACACCGGGGAGCTGTTTTTT
- | - | TRBJ2-5 | TRBV7-2 | CASSLHRSGETQYF | TGTGCCAGCAGCTTACACCGGTCGGGGGAAACCCAGTACTTC
TRBD1 | - | TRBJ1-3 | TRBV5-1 | CASSSGTVNSGNTIYF | TGCGCCAGCAGCTCTGGGACAGTCAATTCTGGAAACACCATATATTTT
TRBD1 | - | TRBJ2-1 | TRBV13 | CASSSRDRGRGNEQFF | TGTGCCAGCAGCTCCCGGGACAGGGGGCGCGGGAATGAGCAGTTCTTC
- | - | TRBJ1-1 | TRBV30 | CAWSVVGATEAFF | TGTGCCTGGAGTGTAGTAGGAGCCACTGAAGCTTTCTTT